These T cell receptor beta chains were read from a single sample in a study of blood T cell repertoires in COVID-19. Sequencing used immunoSEQ multiplex PCR; TCRdb keeps in-frame clones, though not all of them. This sample has some 150,000 clones, with 88% found just once. What was sequenced was peripheral blood. All receptors derive from a human donor in a cohort sampled during active COVID-19. The CDR3 runs from the conserved cysteine through the conserved F or W. D genes are given only for firm matches. Size is stated for part of the rows, as once, few or many counts, or as a class when the clone is expanded.

>TRBV6-1|TRBJ1-3|NA|NA
CASSEQPAGSGNTIYF
TGTGCCAGCAGTGAACAGCCGGCAGGGTCTGGAAACACCATATATTTT
>TRBV7-2|TRBJ2-5|NA|TRBD1
CASSPWTGQETQYF
TGTGCCAGCAGCCCATGGACAGGTCAAGAGACCCAGTACTTC
>TRBV30|TRBJ1-1|NA|NA
CAWTGGGRVNTEAFF
TGTGCCTGGACTGGCGGGGGCAGGGTGAACACTGAAGCTTTCTTT
>TRBV3-1/TRBV3-2|TRBJ1-6|once|NA
CASSQAGQARLVSPLHF
TGTGCCAGCAGCCAAGCTGGTCAGGCACGGCTGGTGTCACCCCTCCACTTT
>TRBV28|TRBJ1-2|NA|NA
CASSFSGLGGYTF
TGTGCCAGCAGTTTTAGTGGCCTCGGGGGCTACACCTTC
>TRBV4-3|TRBJ2-2|NA|NA
CASSQDLTVANTGELFF
TGCGCCAGCAGCCAAGATTTGACAGTCGCGAACACCGGGGAGCTGTTTTTT
>TRBV3-1/TRBV3-2|TRBJ2-5|NA|TRBD1
CASSQDRGQGFATQYF
TGTGCCAGCAGCCAAGACAGGGGACAGGGTTTTGCTACCCAGTACTTC
>TRBV11-2|TRBJ2-7|NA|TRBD1
CASSFWTGPTYEQYF
TGTGCCAGCAGCTTTTGGACAGGTCCTACCTACGAGCAGTACTTC
>TRBV2|TRBJ1-3|NA|NA
CASSVGLGSLGNTIYF
TGTGCCAGCAGTGTGGGACTAGGGAGTTTGGGAAACACCATATATTTT
>TRBV7-2|TRBJ2-7|NA|TRBD2
CASSLVAGGPYEQYF
TGTGCCAGCAGCTTGGTAGCGGGGGGGCCCTACGAGCAGTACTTC
>TRBV7-9|TRBJ1-6|few|NA
CASSLPTTGPNSPLHF
TGTGCCAGCAGCTTGCCCACGACGGGTCCTAATTCACCCCTCCACTTT
>TRBV4-1|TRBJ2-1|NA|TRBD2
CASSYRALAGVQEQFF
TGCGCCAGCAGCTATAGGGCTCTAGCGGGAGTTCAGGAGCAGTTCTTC
>TRBV19|TRBJ2-1|NA|NA
CASSVNQGRNEQFF
TGTGCCAGTAGCGTGAACCAGGGCCGTAATGAGCAGTTCTTC
>TRBV7-8|TRBJ1-1|few|TRBD1
CASSSTGWTEAFF
TGTGCCAGCAGCTCGACAGGGTGGACTGAAGCTTTCTTT
>TRBV5-1|TRBJ2-2|NA|NA
CASSLATGEVAGELFF
TGCGCCAGCAGCTTGGCCACGGGTGAGGTTGCCGGGGAGCTGTTTTTT
>TRBV5-1|TRBJ1-6|NA|NA
CASSLETGSPLHF
TGCGCCAGCAGCCTTGAGACGGGATCACCCCTCCACTTT
>TRBV7-9|TRBJ2-3|NA|TRBD2
CASTRTSGRASDTQYF
TGTGCCAGTACAAGGACTAGCGGGAGGGCCTCAGATACGCAGTATTTT
>TRBV7-3|TRBJ2-1|few|TRBD2
CASSLRRLAGGLSNNEQFF
TGTGCCAGCAGCTTAAGGCGGCTAGCGGGGGGTCTCTCGAACAATGAGCAGTTCTTC
>TRBV14|TRBJ2-5|NA|NA
CASSTGAETQYF
TGTGCCAGCAGCACGGGAGCAGAGACCCAGTACTTC
>TRBV9|TRBJ2-7|once|TRBD1
CASSPRGRPSYEQYF
TGTGCCAGCAGCCCGAGGGGGCGGCCCTCCTACGAGCAGTACTTC
>TRBV5-5|TRBJ1-6|NA|TRBD1
CASSLTGKSVSSPLHF
TGTGCCAGCAGCCTGACAGGGAAGAGCGTCTCTTCACCCCTCCACTTT
>TRBV7-9|TRBJ2-2|NA|TRBD1
CASNIIRDRDPGGLFF
TGTGCCAGCAACATAATCCGGGACAGGGATCCTGGTGGGCTGTTTTTT
>TRBV20-1|TRBJ1-5|NA|NA
CSASFGRVDQPQHF
TGCAGTGCTAGTTTCGGCAGGGTGGATCAGCCCCAGCATTTT
>TRBV10-3|TRBJ1-2|NA|TRBD1
CAILGTGGARGYGYTF
TGTGCCATACTAGGGACAGGGGGTGCGAGGGGCTATGGCTACACCTTC
>TRBV10-3|TRBJ2-1|NA|TRBD2
CAISTSGESYNEQFF
TGTGCCATCAGTACTAGCGGGGAGTCCTACAATGAGCAGTTCTTC
>TRBV11-2|TRBJ1-4|NA|NA
CASSLVRGYEKLFF
TGTGCCAGCAGCTTGGTCAGGGGATATGAAAAACTGTTTTTT
>TRBV9|TRBJ2-1|NA|NA
CASSVPQGESYNEQFF
TGTGCCAGCAGCGTTCCACAGGGAGAGTCCTACAATGAGCAGTTCTTC
>TRBV30|TRBJ2-2|NA|NA
CAWSVPGGSGELFF
TGTGCCTGGAGTGTACCTGGGGGGTCCGGGGAGCTGTTTTTT
>TRBV6-5|TRBJ1-6|NA|NA
CASSLDNPGGSPLHF
TGTGCCAGCAGCCTTGACAACCCGGGGGGTTCACCCCTCCACTTT
>TRBV29-1|TRBJ2-1|few|TRBD2
CSVAGLQPYNEQFF
TGCAGCGTCGCGGGACTACAACCTTACAATGAGCAGTTCTTC
>TRBV7-2|TRBJ2-3|NA|TRBD2
CASSLALGGGSTDTQYF
TGTGCCAGCAGCTTAGCGCTGGGGGGAGGGAGCACAGATACGCAGTATTTT
>TRBV7-2|TRBJ2-2|NA|NA
CASSLLGGSNTGELFF
TGTGCCAGCAGCTTACTTGGGGGCTCGAACACCGGGGAGCTGTTTTTT
>TRBV7-6|TRBJ2-7|NA|TRBD1
CASSLATGEYEQYF
TGTGCCAGCAGCTTGGCTACAGGGGAATACGAGCAGTACTTC
>TRBV6-2/TRBV6-3|TRBJ2-3|NA|TRBD2
CASSTAGGTDTQYF
TGTGCCAGCAGCACAGCGGGGGGAACAGATACGCAGTATTTT
>TRBV15|TRBJ2-1|NA|TRBD2
CATSPSGGPSSYNEQFF
TGTGCCACCAGCCCTAGCGGGGGTCCGAGCTCCTACAATGAGCAGTTCTTC
>TRBV29-1|TRBJ2-7|NA|NA
CSASTGATYEQYF
TGCAGCGCTTCGACAGGCGCAACCTACGAGCAGTACTTC
>TRBV19|TRBJ1-1|NA|NA
CASSMHRVGLNTEAFF
TGTGCCAGTAGTATGCACAGGGTCGGCTTGAACACTGAAGCTTTCTTT
>TRBV3-1/TRBV3-2|TRBJ2-5|NA|TRBD2
CASSQVRTSQETQYF
TGTGCCAGCAGCCAAGTAAGGACTAGTCAAGAGACCCAGTACTTC
>TRBV7-2|TRBJ2-1|NA|TRBD2
CASSSIVGLAYNEQFF
TGTGCCAGCAGCTCCATTGTGGGACTAGCTTACAATGAGCAGTTCTTC
>TRBV5-8|TRBJ2-3|NA|NA
CASSLGGGAADTQYF
TGTGCCAGCAGCTTAGGTGGGGGGGCTGCAGATACGCAGTATTTT